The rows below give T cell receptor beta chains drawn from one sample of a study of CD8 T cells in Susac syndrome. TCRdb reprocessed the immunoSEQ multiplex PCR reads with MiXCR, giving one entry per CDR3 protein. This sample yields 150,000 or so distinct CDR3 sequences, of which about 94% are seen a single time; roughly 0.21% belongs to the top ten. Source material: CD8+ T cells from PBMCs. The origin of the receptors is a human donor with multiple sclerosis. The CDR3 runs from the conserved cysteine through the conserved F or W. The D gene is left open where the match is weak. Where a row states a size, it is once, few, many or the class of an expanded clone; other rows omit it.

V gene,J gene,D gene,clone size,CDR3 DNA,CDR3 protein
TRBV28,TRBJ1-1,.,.,TGTGCCAGCAGTTTCGTCACCAACACTGAAGCTTTCTTT,CASSFVTNTEAFF
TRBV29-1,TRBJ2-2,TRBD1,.,TGCAGCGTCCCCGAGGTGTCCGAGACAGGGGGTTCCACCGGGGAGCTGTTTTTT,CSVPEVSETGGSTGELFF
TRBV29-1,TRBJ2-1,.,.,TGCAGCGTTGAAGCCGCCCGTGAGCAGTTCTTC,CSVEAAREQFF
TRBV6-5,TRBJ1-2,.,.,TGTGCCAGCAGTTACGGGCAGAACTATGGCTACACCTTC,CASSYGQNYGYTF
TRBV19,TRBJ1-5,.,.,TGTGCCAGTACCGCTAGGGAGACTAGCAATCAGCCCCAGCATTTT,CASTARETSNQPQHF
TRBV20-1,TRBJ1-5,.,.,TGCAGTTGGGCCGGGGACGGCAATCAGCCCCAGCATTTT,CSWAGDGNQPQHF
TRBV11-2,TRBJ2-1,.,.,TGTGCCAGCAGCTTGCAGAAGAATGAGCAGTTCTTC,CASSLQKNEQFF
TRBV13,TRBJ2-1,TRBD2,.,TGTGCCAGCAGCTCAGGAAGCGGGGGGGCCTACAATGAGCAGTTCTTC,CASSSGSGGAYNEQFF
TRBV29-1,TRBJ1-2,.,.,TGCAGCGTTCAAGCCCGGTATGGCTACACCTTC,CSVQARYGYTF
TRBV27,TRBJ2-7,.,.,TGTGCCAGCAGCACCATGGGGCCCCACTACGAGCAGTACTTC,CASSTMGPHYEQYF
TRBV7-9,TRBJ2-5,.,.,TGTGCCAGCAGCTTATTATCCGAGACCCAGTACTTC,CASSLLSETQYF
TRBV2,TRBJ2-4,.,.,TGTGCCAGCCGAGGAGCAGTGGACATTCAGTACTTC,CASRGAVDIQYF
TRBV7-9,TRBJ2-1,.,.,TGTGCCAGCACCCAGGGGAATGAGCAGTTCTTC,CASTQGNEQFF
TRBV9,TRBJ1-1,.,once,TGTGCCAGCAGCTCATCGCCACGGGTCAGCATGAACACTGAAGCTTTCTTT,CASSSSPRVSMNTEAFF